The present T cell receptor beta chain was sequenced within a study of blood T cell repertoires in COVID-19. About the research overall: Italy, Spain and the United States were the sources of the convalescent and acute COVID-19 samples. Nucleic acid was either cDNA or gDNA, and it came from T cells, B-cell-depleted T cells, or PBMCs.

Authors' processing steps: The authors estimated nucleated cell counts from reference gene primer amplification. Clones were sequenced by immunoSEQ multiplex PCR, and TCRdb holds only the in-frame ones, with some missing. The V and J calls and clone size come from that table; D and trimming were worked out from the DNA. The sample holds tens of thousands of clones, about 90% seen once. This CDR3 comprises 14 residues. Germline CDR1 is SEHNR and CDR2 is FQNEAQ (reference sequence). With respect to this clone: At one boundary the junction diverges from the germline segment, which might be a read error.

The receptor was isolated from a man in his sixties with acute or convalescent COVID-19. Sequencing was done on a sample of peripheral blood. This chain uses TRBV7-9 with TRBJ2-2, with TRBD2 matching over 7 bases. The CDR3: CVSGVTSMAGELFF. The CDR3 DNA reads TGTGTCAGCGGGGTGACTAGCATGGCCGGGGAGCTGTTTTTT.